A selection of T cell receptor beta chains follows, all from one sample in a study of cytomegalovirus exposure and HLA in healthy donors. Profiling relied on immunoSEQ multiplex PCR, and the TCRdb table lists in-frame clones only, not all of them. The data contain a few hundred thousand clones, more than 60% of them seen just once; the ten biggest clones take up roughly a sixth. The sequencing input was PBMCs. Every receptor here comes from a man aged 35 to 55 in good health and CMV-seronegative. The CDR3 runs from the conserved cysteine through the conserved F or W. D genes are given only for firm matches. Not every row has a clone size; where given, it reads once, few, many or a size class.

j_call d_call v_call clone_size cdr3_aa cdr3_nt
TRBJ1-2 . TRBV7-6 few CASSPDSYNYGYTF TGTGCCAGCAGCCCCGACTCCTATAACTATGGCTACACCTTC
TRBJ2-7 TRBD1 TRBV11-2 . CASSPLPGQGEGLRYEQYF TGTGCCAGCAGCCCGCTGCCGGGACAGGGAGAGGGGCTACGGTACGAGCAGTACTTC
TRBJ1-5 . TRBV28 . CASEWYSNQPQHF TGTGCCAGCGAGTGGTATAGCAATCAGCCCCAGCATTTT
TRBJ1-3 TRBD1 TRBV5-1 . CASSSDRGAGNTIYF TGCGCCAGCAGCTCGGACAGGGGTGCTGGAAACACCATATATTTT
TRBJ2-3 . TRBV14 . CASSQELGSDTQYF TGTGCCAGCAGCCAAGAACTAGGGAGTGATACGCAGTATTTT
TRBJ2-7 TRBD2 TRBV5-8 . CASSASGGSYEQYF TGTGCCAGCAGCGCCTCCGGGGGGTCTTACGAGCAGTACTTC
TRBJ1-4 . TRBV11-2 . CASSLGRVKEKLFF TGTGCCAGCAGCTTAGGCAGGGTGAAAGAAAAACTGTTTTTT
TRBJ2-7 . TRBV11-2 . CASSPTEAHEQYF TGTGCCAGCAGCCCCACCGAGGCCCACGAGCAGTACTTC
TRBJ2-3 TRBD2 TRBV27 . CASSGLAGATDTQYF TGTGCCAGCAGTGGACTAGCGGGAGCCACAGATACGCAGTATTTT
TRBJ2-1 . TRBV27 . CASSRLGREQFF TGTGCCAGCAGTAGACTAGGCCGGGAGCAGTTCTTC
TRBJ2-1 TRBD2 TRBV28 . CASKPGTSSYNEQFF TGTGCCAGCAAACCGGGGACTAGCAGCTACAATGAGCAGTTCTTC
TRBJ2-7 . TRBV27 . CASSFDRAYEQYF TGTGCCAGCAGTTTTGACAGAGCCTACGAGCAGTACTTC
TRBJ1-1 . TRBV10-3 once CAISDLTDGPGDTEAFF TGTGCCATCAGTGACCTTACCGACGGCCCCGGGGACACTGAAGCTTTCTTT
TRBJ2-3 TRBD2 TRBV7-3 . CASSLTGTSDTDTQYF TGTGCCAGCAGCCTTACCGGGACTAGCGACACAGATACGCAGTATTTT
TRBJ2-1 . TRBV4-1 once CASSQHGGSYNEQFF TGCGCCAGCAGCCAACACGGGGGTTCCTACAATGAGCAGTTCTTC
TRBJ2-2 . TRBV7-9 . CASSLPYNTGELFF TGTGCCAGCAGCTTACCGTATAACACCGGGGAGCTGTTTTTT
TRBJ1-1 . TRBV5-6 . CASSFLRDRNTEAFF TGTGCCAGCAGCTTTCTGAGGGATCGGAACACTGAAGCTTTCTTT
TRBJ1-2 . TRBV7-9 . CASTAGQIYGYTF TGTGCCAGCACCGCCGGACAGATCTATGGCTACACCTTC
TRBJ2-3 . TRBV6-6 . CASSYSASDTQYF TGTGCCAGCAGTTACTCGGCCTCAGATACGCAGTATTTT
TRBJ1-6 . TRBV7-3 . CASSFDSITPLHF TGTGCCAGCAGCTTCGACAGTATTACACCCCTCCACTTT
TRBJ1-3 TRBD1 TRBV13 . CASSGGTAGNTIYF TGTGCCAGCAGCGGGGGGACAGCTGGAAACACCATATATTTT
TRBJ2-2 TRBD2 TRBV7-2 . CASSLLAGGLNTGELFF TGTGCCAGCAGCTTACTAGCGGGGGGGCTGAACACCGGGGAGCTGTTTTTT
TRBJ1-1 . TRBV30 . CACTLGGEVEAFF TGTGCCTGCACCCTTGGAGGGGAAGTTGAAGCTTTCTTT
TRBJ1-6 . TRBV5-1 . CASSLVPVGSNSPLHF TGCGCCAGCAGCTTGGTACCAGTAGGGAGTAATTCACCCCTCCACTTT
TRBJ2-3 TRBD2 TRBV11-2 . CASSTTLAGETDTQYF TGTGCCAGCAGCACCACCCTAGCGGGGGAGACAGATACGCAGTATTTT
TRBJ1-3 . TRBV11-3 . CASSSQYGNTIYF TGTGCCAGCAGCTCACAGTATGGAAACACCATATATTTT
TRBJ2-1 . TRBV30 . CAWSSGNPKFF TGTGCCTGGAGTTCCGGGAACCCCAAGTTCTTC
TRBJ2-2 . TRBV7-3 . CASSLIYDPQEEELFF TGTGCCAGCAGCTTAATATATGACCCCCAGGAGGAGGAGCTGTTTTTT
TRBJ1-1 . TRBV4-3 . CASSPGTLNTEAFF TGCGCCAGCAGCCCCGGGACTTTGAACACTGAAGCTTTCTTT
TRBJ1-1 . TRBV2 . CASSGEEQALSTEAFF TGTGCCAGCAGTGGAGAGGAACAGGCTTTGAGCACTGAAGCTTTCTTT
TRBJ2-5 TRBD2 TRBV4-3 . CASSQDSGGATPQTQYF TGCGCCAGCAGCCAAGATAGCGGGGGGGCCACCCCTCAGACCCAGTACTTC
TRBJ2-1 TRBD1 TRBV6-1 . CASRLGTGSNEQFF TGTGCCAGCAGACTTGGGACAGGGAGTAATGAGCAGTTCTTC
TRBJ1-5 . TRBV19 once CASSEGQGWQPQHF TGTGCCAGTAGTGAAGGGCAGGGTTGGCAGCCCCAGCATTTT
TRBJ1-2 . TRBV7-8 . CASSLAGRNYGYTF TGTGCCAGCAGCTTGGCAGGGCGAAACTATGGCTACACCTTC
TRBJ2-3 . TRBV2 . CASSEWQGTDTQYF TGTGCCAGCAGTGAATGGCAGGGAACAGATACGCAGTATTTT
TRBJ2-6 . TRBV7-2 . CASSLMRYRSGSGANVLTF TGTGCCAGCAGCTTAATGAGGTACAGGTCAGGTTCTGGGGCCAACGTCCTGACTTTC
TRBJ2-1 . TRBV18 . CASSPAAYNEQFF TGTGCCAGCTCACCGGCGGCTTACAATGAGCAGTTCTTC
TRBJ2-1 . TRBV9 . CASSVESGRNEQFF TGTGCCAGCAGCGTAGAGTCAGGGCGCAATGAGCAGTTCTTC
TRBJ2-1 TRBD2 TRBV15 . CATSRDRSGAYNEQFF TGTGCCACCAGCAGAGATCGAAGCGGGGCCTACAATGAGCAGTTCTTC
TRBJ1-1 TRBD1 TRBV13 few CASSSGQGNTEAFF TGTGCCAGCAGCTCGGGACAGGGGAACACTGAAGCTTTCTTT
TRBJ1-1 TRBD1 TRBV6-6 once CASRVRGTGNTEAFF TGTGCCAGCAGAGTTAGGGGGACAGGGAACACTGAAGCTTTCTTT
TRBJ2-7 TRBD2 TRBV5-6 . CASSLNRGRDIAYEQYF TGTGCCAGCAGCTTGAATCGCGGGAGGGATATCGCCTACGAGCAGTACTTC
TRBJ2-5 TRBD2 TRBV7-8 . CASRASGRAGLKTQYF TGTGCCAGCAGGGCTAGCGGGAGGGCCGGGTTAAAGACCCAGTACTTC
TRBJ1-1 . TRBV5-6 . CASSTTVEAFF TGTGCCAGCAGCACGACAGTTGAAGCTTTCTTT
TRBJ1-2 . TRBV10-3 . CAISESGKGVGYGYTF TGTGCCATCAGTGAGTCGGGGAAAGGGGTAGGCTATGGCTACACCTTC
TRBJ2-2 . TRBV7-9 . CASIKSNTGELFF TGTGCCAGCATCAAATCCAACACCGGGGAGCTGTTTTTT
TRBJ1-2 TRBD1 TRBV5-1 . CASSLVHRGDGYTF TGCGCCAGCAGCTTGGTGCACAGGGGCGATGGCTACACCTTC
TRBJ1-2 . TRBV9 . CASSAQGVANYGYTF TGTGCCAGCAGCGCTCAGGGTGTAGCTAACTATGGCTACACCTTC